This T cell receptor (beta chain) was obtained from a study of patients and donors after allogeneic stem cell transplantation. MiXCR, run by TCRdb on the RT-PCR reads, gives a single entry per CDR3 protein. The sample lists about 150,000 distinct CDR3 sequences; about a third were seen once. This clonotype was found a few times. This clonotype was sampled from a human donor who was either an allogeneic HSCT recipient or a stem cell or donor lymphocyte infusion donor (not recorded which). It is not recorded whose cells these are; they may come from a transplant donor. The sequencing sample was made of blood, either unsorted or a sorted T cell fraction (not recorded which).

CDR3 loop: CASSSTPGRWETYGYTF. CDR3 DNA sequence: TGTGCCAGCAGCTCAACGCCGGGGCGGTGGGAGACCTATGGCTACACCTTC. The genes are TRBV7-2 and TRBJ1-2; tentatively, D is TRBD1 (5 bases). The ends were cut back, 4 bases at V and 4 bases at J, with 22 bases in the middle. The CDR3 length is 17 residues. CDR1 and CDR2 (germline): SGHTA, FQGNSA. Looking up the rest from reference TRBV7-2 and TRBJ1-2 gives the full variable domain: GAGVSQSPSNKVTEKGKDVELRCDPISGHTALYWYRQSLGQGLEFLIYFQGNSAPDKSGLPSDRFSAERTGGSVSTLTIQRTQQEDSAVYLCASSSTPGRWETYGYTFGSGTRLTVV.